These 18 T cell receptor beta chains came from one sample sequenced in a study of human T cells and chemical hapten exposure. Time point meaning: patch test 3, about 24 weeks after DPC sensitization. The treatment is: therapeutic diphenylcyclopropenone sensitization with weekly scalp DPC. TCRdb independently ran MiXCR on the RACE reads; one entry per CDR3 protein. The sample consists of more than 85,000 distinct CDR3 sequences, 30% to 35% of them appearing once. The material was whole blood, obtained in connection with sensitization to the hapten diphenylcyclopropenone (DPC). These receptors were taken from a man in his forties or fifties with alopecia areata. Some clones in this sample may be carry-over from other donors' samples.

This chain connects TRBV28 to TRBJ2-2; 8 nucleotides match TRBD2. Germline V gene lookup returns CDR1 MDHEN and CDR2 SYDVKM. The CDR3 loop spans 15 amino acids. Germline trimming cut 9 bases from V and 0 bases from J; bases unmatched to any gene: 6. The CDR3 is CASSGGDANTGELFF. The CDR3 region has the DNA TGTGCCAGTTCGGGAGGGGACGCGAACACCGGGGAGCTGTTTTTT.

V and J are TRBV20-1 and TRBJ2-7; 7 nucleotides match TRBD1. The CDR3 covers 15 residues. Looked up from germline, CDR1 is DFQATT and CDR2 is SNEGSKA (reference sequence). The CDR3 DNA is TGCAGCGCGTCTTTAGGTACAGGGGAGTCCTACGAGCAGTACTTC. Its translation: CSASLGTGESYEQYF.

The rearrangement uses TRBV5-1 and TRBJ1-4; D gene uncertain. The CDR3 length is 19 residues. With 7 bases removed from V and 0 bases from J, the gap between germline ends came to 25 bases. In germline, CDR1 is SGHRS, CDR2 YFSETQ. DNA of the CDR3: TGCGCCAGCCGTTGGAGGGTCGCGGCCGCGGGGTCAACTAATGAAAAACTGTTTTTT. This codes for CASRWRVAAAGSTNEKLFF.

In its sample, this clonotype was seen a few times. The chain joins TRBV30 to TRBJ2-4; D is perhaps TRBD1 (5 bases). The germline CDR1 and CDR2 sequences are GTSNPN and SVGIG (reference sequence). This CDR3 spans 12 amino acids. With 1 base removed from V and 5 bases from J, the gap between germline ends came to 6 bases. The CDR3 region is CAWSARENIQYF. The DNA of the CDR3 is TGTGCCTGGAGTGCCAGGGAAAACATTCAGTACTTC.

The rearrangement links TRBV9 to TRBJ2-1; 11 nucleotides match TRBD2. The J segment lost 10 bases and the V segment lost 3 bases, leaving 6 bases of the junction unmatched. Germline V gene lookup returns CDR1 SGDLS and CDR2 YYNGEE. The CDR3 totals 14 residues. The CDR3 nucleotides read TGTGCCAGCAGCGGTAGCGGGAGGGCCGGGGAGCAGTTCTTC. Protein sequence: CASSGSGRAGEQFF.

This clonotype has only a few counts. This chain links TRBV12-3 or TRBV12-4 with TRBJ2-1; unclear D gene. The CDR3 extends over 15 amino acids. The V end was cut by 5 bases, the J end by 0 bases, with 11 bases between. This CDR3 reads CASSGRLGSYNEQFF. The CDR3 DNA follows: TGTGCCAGCAGTGGACGGCTAGGCTCCTACAATGAGCAGTTCTTC.

This clonotype has a handful of counts. This chain links TRBV6-1 with TRBJ1-1; 7 bases align to TRBD1. Germline CDR1 reads MNHNS; CDR2 reads SASEGT. This CDR3 region has 14 residues. J gave up 5 bases and V 5 bases, and 8 bases lay outside the gene matches. CDR3 coding DNA: TGTGCCAGCAGTCGTGGCAGGGGGGATACTGAAGCTTTCTTT. This gives the protein CASSRGRGDTEAFF.

The table lists this clonotype with a few counts. The J gene is TRBJ2-7, the V gene TRBV6-1, with 13 positions matching TRBD2. In germline, CDR1 is MNHNS, CDR2 SASEGT. The V and J ends lost 6 bases and 9 bases, in that order; junction bases with no gene match: 5. The CDR3 contains 13 residues. DNA of the CDR3: TGTGCCAGCAGACTAGCGGGAGGGGTCCCGCAGTACTTC. Residues: CASRLAGGVPQYF.

V is TRBV12-5 and J is TRBJ1-2; the match to TRBD1 covers 7 bases. V lost 6 bases, J lost 7 bases, and 11 bases stayed unmatched. This CDR3 has 14 residues. CDR1 is LGHNT and CDR2 is FRNRAP in the germline V gene. The CDR3 region is CASGPTLGQLGYTF. In DNA, the CDR3 is TGTGCTAGTGGCCCGACCCTGGGACAGCTTGGCTACACCTTC.

This chain links TRBV11-2 with TRBJ2-3, with D perhaps matching TRBD1 (6 bases). The CDR3 is made up of 15 amino acids. Germline loops: CDR1 SGHAT, CDR2 FQNNGV. V was pared by 2 bases and J by 4 bases, with 13 bases between. The CDR3 spells CASSLWSGAADTQYF. Written as DNA, the CDR3 is TGTGCCAGCAGCTTATGGTCAGGGGCGGCAGATACGCAGTATTTT.

This chain connects TRBV7-8 to TRBJ2-5; 9 bases fit TRBD2. CDR3 length: 18 residues. V shed 1 base, J shed 6 bases, and the junction held 15 bases outside the gene matches. In germline, CDR1 is SGHVS, CDR2 FQNEAQ. CDR3 DNA sequence: TGTGCCAGCAGCTTAGTGAAGGGCGGCGGGAGGGCCGGAAAGACCCAGTACTTC. The encoded protein is CASSLVKGGGRAGKTQYF.

This chain connects TRBV21-1 to TRBJ2-7. TRBV21-1 is a pseudogene segment. CDR3 length: 19 residues. The DNA of the CDR3 is TGTGCCAGCAGCAAAGTTACTAAGGGTGTGGCAGACGCCGAGAGGGAGCAGTACGTC. Translation gives CASSKVTKGVADAEREQYV.

This chain connects TRBV11-2 to TRBJ2-6, with a possible D match to TRBD2 (6 bases). CDR1 SGHAT and CDR2 FQNNGV come from the germline V gene. The CDR3 length is 16 residues. In DNA form, the CDR3 reads TGTGCGAGAGATACGGGACTCTGGGCTGGGGCCAACGTCCTGACTTTC. It yields the protein CARDTGLWAGANVLTF.

The J gene is TRBJ2-7, the V gene TRBV9; 7 bases are shared with TRBD2. CDR1 and CDR2 from the germline V gene are SGDLS and YYNGEE. Unmatched junction bases numbered 11, after V lost 4 bases and J lost 4 bases. The length of the CDR3 is 15 residues. CDR3 sequence: CASSRALERDYEQYF. The DNA for the CDR3 is TGTGCCAGCAGCCGAGCCCTGGAGCGGGATTACGAGCAGTACTTC.

The J gene is TRBJ2-3, the V gene TRBV5-4; a possible D gene is TRBD1 (7 bases). The CDR3 consists of 16 residues. Germline CDR1 SGHNT, CDR2 YYREEE (reference sequence). V shed 5 bases and J shed 2 bases, with 18 bases lying between them. The CDR3 sequence: CASRRGGTEYTDTQYF. CDR3 bases: TGTGCCAGCAGGAGAGGAGGGACAGAGTACACAGATACGCAGTATTTT.

The chain couples TRBV5-1 to TRBJ2-6; TRBD2 matches 11 bases. The length of the CDR3 is 18 residues. V gave up 2 bases and J gave up 4 bases; unmatched junction bases: 8. In germline, CDR1 is SGHRS, CDR2 YFSETQ. The CDR3 region is CASSLTSGSVSGANVLTF. DNA for the CDR3: TGCGCCAGCAGCTTAACTAGCGGGAGTGTGTCAGGGGCCAACGTCCTGACTTTC.

Only one count was recorded for this clonotype. This chain connects TRBV7-9 to TRBJ1-5, with 8 bases that match TRBD1. Germline CDR1 SEHNR, CDR2 FQNEAQ (reference sequence). With 2 bases clipped from V and 2 bases from J, the junction kept 5 bases outside the gene matches. The CDR3 loop spans 16 amino acids. CDR3 loop: CASSLQGAVGNQPQHF. The CDR3 region has the DNA TGTGCCAGCAGCTTACAGGGGGCGGTCGGCAATCAGCCCCAGCATTTT.

The CDR3 here is CASSPQGVYGYTF. CDR3 sequence (DNA): TGTGCCAGCAGCCCCCAGGGGGTCTATGGCTACACCTTC. This rearrangement joins TRBV7-2 to TRBJ1-2; TRBD1 aligns across 7 bases. With V trimmed by 5 bases and J by 4 bases, 4 bases remained unmatched. Germline CDR1 and CDR2: SGHTA and FQGNSA. This CDR3 is 13 amino acids long.